The rows below give T cell receptor beta chains drawn from one sample of a study of CD8+CD57+ T cells in acquired aplastic anemia. TCRdb passed the reads through MiXCR, listing each CDR3 protein once. The top ten clones hold 0.7% to 1% of a sample with just over 450,000 distinct CDR3 sequences, less than 35% of them seen once. Material: sorted CD4+, CD8+, or CD8+CD57+ T cells (not recorded which) from PBMCs. All receptors derive from a human donor with aplastic anemia. Both conserved end residues are trimmed from each CDR3.

cdr3_length,v_call,j_call,cdr3_aa
14,TRBV7-2,TRBJ2-7,ASSLVAGTQSYEQY
13,TRBV6-5,TRBJ1-1,ASSYSGRGSVGAF
10,TRBV19,TRBJ1-4,ASSTDRSKLF
13,TRBV6-1,TRBJ2-1,ASSEIAGYYNEQF
12,TRBV10-3,TRBJ1-6,ASSWSGKQSPLH
16,TRBV7-3,TRBJ1-2,ASSRFASGPGSDYGYT
13,TRBV6-1,TRBJ2-7,ASTVGQTTNYEQY
12,TRBV20-1,TRBJ1-1,SASLQGRNTEAF
14,TRBV6-5,TRBJ2-5,ASSYRRAGSQETQY
13,TRBV14,TRBJ2-5,ASSQRAGGGETQY
13,TRBV5-1,TRBJ1-6,ASSLEAGQGSPPH
9,TRBV3-1,TRBJ2-7,ASSMAYEQY
14,TRBV5-1,TRBJ1-3,ASSLGSGGFGNTIY
12,TRBV20-1,TRBJ1-5,SARGQGTYPPQH
12,TRBV7-9,TRBJ2-7,ASSLSGGFYEQY
10,TRBV20-1,TRBJ1-2,SAILQGYGYT
9,TRBV11-1,TRBJ1-2,ASSANYGYT
13,TRBV2,TRBJ1-6,ASNRASSYNSPLH
12,TRBV19,TRBJ2-1,ASRKLAGVGEQF
13,TRBV10-3,TRBJ2-2,ASRMGLANTGELF
11,TRBV30,TRBJ2-7,AWSDWQEYEQY
11,TRBV2,TRBJ2-1,ARGRSSYNGQF
13,TRBV20-1,TRBJ1-1,SALFRTKENTEAF
13,TRBV4-2,TRBJ2-7,ASSQGTSGPYEQY
11,TRBV6-1,TRBJ1-5,ASSDGGRQPQH
15,TRBV11-2,TRBJ2-1,ASSLDVFAGGRNEQF
11,TRBV5-6,TRBJ1-2,ASSLDRVLAYT
14,TRBV15,TRBJ1-2,ATSRDSTGTDYGYT
17,TRBV15,TRBJ2-2,ATSRGGLAVRGNTGELF
11,TRBV2,TRBJ2-5,ASLGDYRATQY
13,TRBV20-1,TRBJ2-7,SAPQGAGETYEQY
14,TRBV19,TRBJ1-1,ASGSITGGKNTEAF
10,TRBV2,TRBJ1-1,AQGTANTEAF
11,TRBV7-6,TRBJ1-5,ASSWDRDQPQH
15,TRBV4-2,TRBJ1-6,ASSQEGGSSYNSPLH
12,TRBV20-1,TRBJ1-2,SATAGTDNYGYT
14,TRBV9,TRBJ2-7,ASSGGLGKSSYEQY